This entry is about one TCR beta chain. Assay: immunoSEQ multiplex PCR; the TCRdb copy retains only in-frame clones and omits some. Of around 150,000 clones listed, roughly 87% were seen once; the top ten hold roughly 4.5%. This entry comes from a study of blood T cell repertoires in COVID-19. Study context: Sources were T cells, B-cell-depleted T cells, or PBMCs; the material itself was cDNA or gDNA.

The CDR3 length is 15 residues. The junction had 1 base not matched to a gene; V was cut back by 2 bases and J by 1 base. Germline V gene data show CDR1 as KGHSH and CDR2 as LQKENI. The sequencing sample was made of peripheral blood. This TCR was recovered from a woman aged 55-69 years with active or convalescent COVID-19. This chain uses TRBV18 with TRBJ1-1, with 10 bases matching TRBD1. CDR3 DNA sequence: TGTGCCAGCTCACCAGACAGGGGGCAGAACACTGAAGCTTTCTTT. Residues: CASSPDRGQNTEAFF.